The rows below give T cell receptor beta chains drawn from one sample of a study of shared clonotypes between healthy human individuals. Using immunoSEQ multiplex PCR, the repertoire was profiled, and TCRdb retains in-frame clones only, with some absent. The table records about 2.1 million clones, 93% of them present only once. Sequencing was done on a sample of naive CD8+ T cells from PBMCs. The source is a man aged 18 to 29 in good health. Some clones in this sample may be carry-over from other donors' samples. Each CDR3 is given with its conserved first and last residue. Each record gives: V gene, D gene, J gene, CDR3 protein. A D gene is named only where the DNA matches it firmly.

v_call: TRBV2
d_call: NA
j_call: TRBJ2-3
cdr3_aa: CASSDRGYSADTQYF

v_call: TRBV11-2
d_call: TRBD1
j_call: TRBJ2-1
cdr3_aa: CASSFPGQGVDEQFF

v_call: TRBV7-9
d_call: TRBD1
j_call: TRBJ1-1
cdr3_aa: CASSSTGQTELSTEAFF

v_call: TRBV5-6
d_call: NA
j_call: TRBJ1-3
cdr3_aa: CASRQYGIGNTIYF

v_call: TRBV28
d_call: NA
j_call: TRBJ2-7
cdr3_aa: CASRVGLRSYEQYF

v_call: TRBV29-1
d_call: NA
j_call: TRBJ1-1
cdr3_aa: CSVLSGGMNTEAFF

v_call: TRBV7-3
d_call: NA
j_call: TRBJ2-1
cdr3_aa: CTQLVHGEGANEQFF

v_call: TRBV27
d_call: TRBD2
j_call: TRBJ2-7
cdr3_aa: CASSLSGAGATSYEQYF

v_call: TRBV7-3
d_call: NA
j_call: TRBJ2-1
cdr3_aa: CASSLAGWNEQFF

v_call: TRBV7-9
d_call: NA
j_call: TRBJ1-5
cdr3_aa: CASSLGGVQPQHF

v_call: TRBV7-2
d_call: TRBD2
j_call: TRBJ2-1
cdr3_aa: CASSPGLAGGSYEQFF

v_call: TRBV4-1
d_call: NA
j_call: TRBJ1-2
cdr3_aa: CASSPLGRNYGYTF

v_call: TRBV28
d_call: NA
j_call: TRBJ1-6
cdr3_aa: CASSFQDSSPLHF

v_call: TRBV28
d_call: NA
j_call: TRBJ1-1
cdr3_aa: CASSLRQALGGTEAFF

v_call: TRBV5-6
d_call: NA
j_call: TRBJ2-7
cdr3_aa: CASSLAVFRTYEQYF

v_call: TRBV6-5
d_call: NA
j_call: TRBJ2-1
cdr3_aa: CASSYSPRPRANEQFF

v_call: TRBV2
d_call: NA
j_call: TRBJ2-7
cdr3_aa: CASQVNSYEQYF

v_call: TRBV19
d_call: TRBD1
j_call: TRBJ2-1
cdr3_aa: CASSDRGGRYNEQFF

v_call: TRBV18
d_call: TRBD1
j_call: TRBJ1-3
cdr3_aa: CASSPDRGLDGNTIYF

v_call: TRBV6-5
d_call: TRBD1
j_call: TRBJ1-2
cdr3_aa: CASSYRTGAELAFTF

v_call: TRBV11-2
d_call: NA
j_call: TRBJ2-3
cdr3_aa: CASSLSDTQYF

v_call: TRBV2
d_call: TRBD2
j_call: TRBJ2-7
cdr3_aa: CASSWGGGLTYEQYF

v_call: TRBV7-8
d_call: TRBD2
j_call: TRBJ2-2
cdr3_aa: CASSSFAGGTGELFF

v_call: TRBV10-1
d_call: NA
j_call: TRBJ2-1
cdr3_aa: CASSGGNEQFF

v_call: TRBV28
d_call: NA
j_call: TRBJ2-3
cdr3_aa: CASSARRSREGTDTQYF

v_call: TRBV4-1
d_call: TRBD2
j_call: TRBJ2-3
cdr3_aa: CASSQNSGPLVNTQYF

v_call: TRBV21-1
d_call: NA
j_call: TRBJ1-2
cdr3_aa: CASTPVRAKNYGYTF

v_call: TRBV2
d_call: TRBD1
j_call: TRBJ1-1
cdr3_aa: CASRWDRDFSEAFF

v_call: TRBV7-6
d_call: NA
j_call: NA
cdr3_aa: CASSRQGGYEQYF

v_call: TRBV2
d_call: NA
j_call: TRBJ2-3
cdr3_aa: CASIRRNATTDTQYF

v_call: TRBV4-1
d_call: NA
j_call: TRBJ1-2
cdr3_aa: CASSQAGALGYGYTF

v_call: TRBV9
d_call: NA
j_call: TRBJ2-7
cdr3_aa: CASSVAKGGALYEQYF

v_call: TRBV4-1
d_call: NA
j_call: TRBJ2-5
cdr3_aa: CASSPSARGETQYF

v_call: TRBV19
d_call: TRBD2
j_call: TRBJ2-7
cdr3_aa: CASSILAGGPHEQYF

v_call: TRBV7-9
d_call: NA
j_call: TRBJ2-7
cdr3_aa: CASSLGGPTYEQYF

v_call: TRBV25-1
d_call: TRBD2
j_call: TRBJ2-1
cdr3_aa: CASSESLRGEQFF

v_call: TRBV7-8
d_call: NA
j_call: TRBJ1-1
cdr3_aa: CASSTSANTEAFF

v_call: TRBV27
d_call: NA
j_call: TRBJ2-2
cdr3_aa: CASSPLQVNTGELFF

v_call: TRBV6-6
d_call: TRBD1
j_call: TRBJ2-7
cdr3_aa: CASSRTGSYEQYF

v_call: TRBV5-1
d_call: NA
j_call: TRBJ1-2
cdr3_aa: CASSPREVYGYTF

v_call: TRBV25-1
d_call: NA
j_call: TRBJ1-5
cdr3_aa: CASSEFGNSNQPQHF

v_call: TRBV29-1
d_call: TRBD2
j_call: TRBJ2-1
cdr3_aa: CSVETSGRRNEQFF

v_call: TRBV13
d_call: NA
j_call: TRBJ1-1
cdr3_aa: CASSLGGVGFAEAFF

v_call: TRBV27
d_call: TRBD1
j_call: TRBJ2-1
cdr3_aa: CASTGTENYNEQFF

v_call: TRBV27
d_call: NA
j_call: TRBJ2-7
cdr3_aa: CASSLSAGFGEQYF

v_call: TRBV5-1
d_call: NA
j_call: TRBJ2-5
cdr3_aa: CASSGPGRRETQYF

v_call: TRBV7-6
d_call: NA
j_call: TRBJ1-3
cdr3_aa: CASSLMTAGNTIYF